The 15 T cell receptor beta chains below were found in one sample sequenced in a study of CD8 T cells in Susac syndrome. With random hexamers, reverse transcription was performed on about 0.5 to 1 ug of RNA. TCRdb fed the immunoSEQ multiplex PCR reads into MiXCR, producing one record per CDR3 protein. This sample has about 210,000 distinct CDR3 sequences; approximately 95% occur once, and the top ten carry roughly 0.1%. Sequencing was performed on CD4+ T cells from PBMCs. The receptor source for this set is a human donor with multiple sclerosis.

The genes are TRBV12-3 or TRBV12-4 and TRBJ2-1, with a weak D call TRBD2 (6 bases). This CDR3 spans 13 amino acids. V shed 7 bases and J shed 9 bases, with 16 bases lying between them. The CDR3 loop is CASTPRGWGEQFF. DNA of the CDR3: TGTGCCAGCACCCCTCGGGGGTGGGGTGAGCAGTTCTTC.

This chain joins TRBV5-1 and TRBJ2-5, with D possibly TRBD2 on 5 matching bases. The germline CDR1 and CDR2 sequences are SGHRS and YFSETQ. Trimming removed 0 bases at V and 2 bases at J, with 17 bases between. This CDR3 spans 17 amino acids. The CDR3 sequence is CASSLGGSARRQETQYF. The DNA of the CDR3 is TGCGCCAGCAGCTTGGGGGGTAGCGCCAGACGGCAAGAGACCCAGTACTTC.

The V call is TRBV14, the J call TRBJ2-1; D is perhaps TRBD1 or TRBD2 (5 bases each). This CDR3 region has 16 residues. The V gene's germline CDR1 is SGHDN and CDR2 FVKESK. V dropped 5 bases and J dropped 0 bases, with 14 bases sitting between them. The CDR3 loop reads CASSARGSSSYNEQFF. The DNA for the CDR3 is TGTGCCAGCAGCGCCCGGGGCTCGAGCTCCTACAATGAGCAGTTCTTC.

V and J are TRBV2 and TRBJ2-3; TRBD2 matches at 10 bases. Trimming took 7 bases from V and 0 from J; bases not matched to a gene: 4. The CDR3 contains 15 residues. Germline assignment: CDR1 SNHLY and CDR2 FYNNEI. The CDR3 protein is CASTLLAGSTDTQYF. The CDR3 DNA is TGTGCCAGCACCCTACTAGCGGGGAGCACAGATACGCAGTATTTT.

J is TRBJ1-6 and V is TRBV7-8; possibly TRBD1 for D (5 bases). The CDR3 is 15 residues long. Germline V gene lookup returns CDR1 SGHVS and CDR2 FQNEAQ. V dropped 3 bases and J dropped 8 bases, with 14 bases sitting between them. CDR3 sequence reads: CASSLGPRDHSPLHF. The CDR3 DNA reads as TGTGCCAGCAGCTTGGGACCGCGAGACCATTCACCCCTCCACTTT.

The rearrangement uses TRBV6-1 and TRBJ2-3, with TRBD1 as a possible D gene (5 bases). Trimming pared 6 bases from V and 4 bases from J, leaving 8 bases between. The CDR3 has 12 amino acids. Germline lookup yields CDR1 MNHNS and CDR2 SASEGT. The CDR3 sequence is CASSQTADTQYF. In DNA form, the CDR3 reads TGTGCCAGCAGCCAGACAGCAGATACGCAGTATTTT.

The chain employs TRBV15 and TRBJ2-1; possible D gene TRBD2, 7 bases. The CDR3 consists of 17 residues. Per the germline V gene, CDR1 is LNHNV and CDR2 is YYDKDF (reference sequence). The V and J ends lost 0 bases and 0 bases respectively, with 12 bases between them. The CDR3 DNA follows: TGTGCCACCAGCAGAGAAGGGGGGGAGGCCTCCTACAATGAGCAGTTCTTC. Translating it yields CATSREGGEASYNEQFF.

This chain connects TRBV7-6 to TRBJ2-2; D not certain. V gave up 3 bases and J gave up 0 bases, with 2 bases separating them. This CDR3 is built from 13 residues. The germline CDR1 and CDR2 sequences are SGHVS and FNYEAQ. CDR3 DNA sequence: TGTGCCAGCAGCTTGACGAACACCGGGGAGCTGTTTTTT. Its translation is CASSLTNTGELFF.

V gene TRBV5-4 combines with J gene TRBJ1-1, with D hard to call. Germline V gives CDR1 SGHNT, CDR2 YYREEE (reference sequence). Trimming took 9 bases from V and 1 from J, leaving 10 bases between them. This CDR3 region has 12 residues. The CDR3 DNA follows: TGTGCCACAGCTCCTCAGAACACTGAAGCTTTCTTT. Protein sequence: CATAPQNTEAFF.

This clonotype has just one count. The V call is TRBV6-1, the J call TRBJ1-5; D remains ambiguous. The CDR3 spans 16 residues. V was pared by 3 bases and J by 2 bases, with 14 bases between. Germline values: CDR1 MNHNS, CDR2 SASEGT. The CDR3 spells CASSERTAMGNQPQHF. The CDR3 nucleotides read TGTGCCAGCAGTGAGAGGACGGCAATGGGCAATCAGCCCCAGCATTTT.

This clonotype was recorded only once. This sequence joins TRBV6-5 and TRBJ2-3, with TRBD2 matching over 9 bases. Germline loops: CDR1 MNHEY, CDR2 SVGAGI. V shed 2 bases, J shed 6 bases, and the junction held 15 bases outside the gene matches. This CDR3 comprises 18 residues. CDR3 protein: CASSYKSGLAGPLDTQYF. CDR3 sequence (DNA): TGTGCCAGCAGTTACAAAAGTGGGCTAGCGGGGCCGTTGGATACGCAGTATTTT.

The chain has TRBV20-1 and TRBJ2-2; possibly TRBD2 for D (6 bases). Looked up from germline, CDR1 is DFQATT and CDR2 is SNEGSKA (reference sequence). The CDR3 covers 16 residues. With 1 base removed from V and 4 bases from J, the gap between germline ends came to 16 bases. The CDR3: CSARGYPGAITGELFF. CDR3 sequence (DNA): TGCAGTGCTAGAGGATATCCGGGAGCGATCACCGGGGAGCTGTTTTTT.

J is TRBJ2-7 and V is TRBV20-1; TRBD2 aligns across 11 bases. Unmatched junction bases numbered 5, after V lost 1 base and J lost 0 bases. The CDR3 sequence is 16 residues long. CDR1 DFQATT and CDR2 SNEGSKA come from the germline V gene (reference sequence). In nucleotides, the CDR3 is TGCAGTGCTAGAGGTGGGACTAGCGGTAGCTCCTACGAGCAGTACTTC. Amino acid sequence: CSARGGTSGSSYEQYF.

This chain joins TRBV20-1 and TRBJ2-7, with 13 positions matching TRBD2. The ends lost 1 base at V and 0 bases at J; junction bases unmatched: 9. This CDR3 has 18 residues. Germline V gene data show CDR1 as DFQATT and CDR2 as SNEGSKA (reference sequence). Written as DNA, the CDR3 is TGCAGTGCTAGAGCCAGAACTAGCGGGAGGGCCAGCTCCTACGAGCAGTACTTC. It is translated as CSARARTSGRASSYEQYF.

The rearrangement joins TRBV14 to TRBJ1-3, with 7 positions matching TRBD1. Germline V gene data show CDR1 as SGHDN and CDR2 as FVKESK. With V trimmed by 6 bases and J by 0 bases, 8 bases remained unmatched. This CDR3 is 16 amino acids long. The chain's CDR3 is CASRRSGQISGNTIYF. The CDR3 nucleotides are TGTGCCAGCAGACGTTCGGGACAGATCTCTGGAAACACCATATATTTT.